These 10 T cell receptor beta chains originate from one sample sequenced in a study of blood T cells in healthy people across ages. Primers used in a second PCR of about 7 to 12 cycles were a sample-barcoded 5' primer and a J-beta primer mix. TCRdb reprocessed the 5' RACE reads with MiXCR, giving one entry per CDR3 protein. In the table there are hundreds of thousands of distinct CDR3 sequences, approximately 30% of which are singletons. The sample comprised blood. The receptors come from a woman older than 75 in good health.

As to this clonotype: A much larger clone lies a single base off, so this may be a read error. This chain connects TRBV11-1 to TRBJ2-7; 14 nucleotides line up with TRBD2. CDR1 and CDR2 from the germline V gene are SGHAT and FQDESV (reference sequence). This CDR3 region has 17 residues. The junction had 13 bases not matched to a gene; V was cut back by 5 bases and J by 7 bases. DNA for the CDR3: TGTGCCAGCAGCCCGACTAGCGGGGGGGCCAAGATTCATGAGCAGTACTTC. Translating it yields CASSPTSGGAKIHEQYF.

This clonotype was seen a handful of times. The J gene is TRBJ2-2, the V gene TRBV20-1; maybe TRBD2 (7 bases). Germline CDR1 is DFQATT and CDR2 is SNEGSKA (reference sequence). With 5 bases removed from V and 8 bases from J, the gap between germline ends came to 18 bases. This CDR3 region has 14 residues. CDR3 in DNA: TGCAGTGCTCCTATGGGGGGGGCCCGTGGGGAGCTGTTTTTT. Translation gives CSAPMGGARGELFF.

This clonotype was seen at least ten times. The chain joins TRBV6-2 or TRBV6-3 to TRBJ2-7, with TRBD1 matching over 7 bases. Germline V gene sequence: CDR1 MNHEY, CDR2 SVGEGT. The CDR3 is made up of 16 amino acids. V trimming: 0 bases; J trimming: 2 bases; junction bases outside the gene matches: 7. CDR3 coding DNA: TGTGCCAGCAGTTACTCGGTGACAGGGCGGCCCTACGAGCAGTACTTC. Its translation: CASSYSVTGRPYEQYF.

This clonotype was picked up one time. The J gene is TRBJ2-7, the V gene TRBV6-5; 7 nucleotides align to TRBD1. CDR1 is MNHEY and CDR2 is SVGAGI in the germline V gene. The CDR3 has 13 residues. Germline trimming cut 6 bases from V and 6 bases from J; bases unmatched to any gene: 8. CDR3 region: CASRTTGIGEQYF. The CDR3 coding sequence is TGTGCCAGCAGGACGACAGGGATTGGCGAGCAGTACTTC.

This clonotype was seen a handful of times. The rearrangement links TRBV27 to TRBJ2-1, with unresolved D. The DNA end is more similar to TRBJ2-7, so the J call may be wrong. The CDR3 loop spans 11 amino acids. The germline V gene encodes CDR1 MNHEY and CDR2 SMNVEV (reference sequence). The CDR3 sequence is CASSAYNEQYF. CDR3 nucleotide sequence: TGTGCCAGCAGTGCCTACAATGAGCAGTACTTC.

The sample holds a few counts of this clonotype. V is TRBV2 and J is TRBJ1-2; 7 nucleotides match TRBD1. V gave up 8 bases and J gave up 4 bases; unmatched junction bases: 10. From germline, CDR1 is SNHLY and CDR2 FYNNEI. This CDR3 is built from 14 residues. CDR3: CASSAGSGGYGYTF. CDR3 sequence (DNA): TGTGCCAGCTCCGCGGGGTCAGGGGGCTATGGCTACACCTTC.

As to this clonotype: A much bigger clone sits one base away, suggesting this may be a read error. This chain connects TRBV7-2 to TRBJ2-7, with TRBD2 matching over 7 bases. Trimming removed 5 bases from V and 9 bases from J; junction bases left unmatched: 13. The V gene's germline CDR1 is SGHTA and CDR2 FQGNSA. The CDR3 runs 14 residues. Here the CDR3 reads CASSPPGGLAVQYF. The CDR3 coding sequence is TGTGCCAGCAGCCCCCCCGGCGGGCTAGCGGTGCAGTACTTC.

This clonotype appeared a few times. The V call is TRBV30, the J call TRBJ2-7; 7 bases are a match to TRBD1. J gave up 4 bases and V 4 bases, and 1 base lay outside the gene matches. CDR3 length: 11 amino acids. Germline V gives CDR1 GTSNPN, CDR2 SVGIG (reference sequence). The CDR3 sequence: CAWIQGYEQYF. For the CDR3, the DNA is TGTGCCTGGATACAGGGGTACGAGCAGTACTTC.

The chain has TRBV11-2 and TRBJ2-1, with 8 bases matching TRBD1. The germline gives CDR1 SGHAT, CDR2 FQNNGV. V was clipped by 3 bases and J by 10 bases; unmatched bases: 8. CDR3 size: 14 residues. CDR3 region: CASSFRDRSGEQFF. The CDR3 coding sequence is TGTGCCAGCAGCTTCCGGGACAGGAGTGGCGAGCAGTTCTTC.

The V gene is TRBV9, the J gene TRBJ1-4; D remains ambiguous. This CDR3 comprises 15 residues. Looked up from germline, CDR1 is SGDLS and CDR2 is YYNGEE. V was clipped by 0 bases and J by 8 bases, with 14 bases between them. CDR3 sequence: CASSVDGSMDEKLFF. CDR3 nucleotide sequence: TGTGCCAGCAGCGTAGATGGCAGCATGGACGAAAAACTGTTTTTT.